The rows below give T cell receptor beta chains drawn from one sample of a study of blood T cell repertoires in COVID-19. Produced via immunoSEQ multiplex PCR; TCRdb's table is partial and in-frame only. The table lists about 300,000 clones, 85% to 90% of them singletons. Sequenced material: PBMCs or T cells enriched from blood (not recorded which). These receptors were obtained from a woman aged 18-30 years who had recovered from COVID-19. Each CDR3 is given with its conserved first and last residue.

v_gene	j_gene	CDR3aa
TRBV7-8	TRBJ2-1	CASSLTVSYNEQFF
TRBV27	TRBJ2-7	CASSQQGGSYEQYF
TRBV5-6	TRBJ1-2	CASSLGQGANYGYTF
TRBV30	TRBJ1-1	CACQTGRTEAFF
TRBV5-1	TRBJ1-1	CASSFSGPYRGTNTEAFF
TRBV2	TRBJ1-5	CASSTQTGGGQPQHF
TRBV11-2	TRBJ2-1	CASSFSWGGVDEQFF
TRBV11-2	TRBJ1-1	CASSPLTGGTEAFF
TRBV14	TRBJ2-3	CASSGLADSTDTQYF
TRBV4-1	TRBJ1-4	CASSQEGGEEKLFF
TRBV7-9	TRBJ1-3	CASSSRSGGGNTIYF
TRBV6-6	TRBJ2-6	CASSPSQGAVGANVLTF
TRBV28	TRBJ2-7	CARITSGRDSYEQYF
TRBV7-8	TRBJ1-6	CASSLRRGHSPLHF
TRBV6-5	TRBJ1-2	CASSRDRTAYGYTF
TRBV30	TRBJ2-3	CAWSVQGGADTQYF
TRBV29-1	TRBJ1-1	CSVLLGQKNTEAFF
TRBV19	TRBJ2-1	CASSMADYNEQFF
TRBV24-1	TRBJ2-7	CATPFPGLAGGEQYF
TRBV28	TRBJ2-5	CASSLGLRGGEETQYF
TRBV13	TRBJ1-4	CASNLRTGGHEKLFF
TRBV6-5	TRBJ2-2	CASSSGTNTGELFF
TRBV5-1	TRBJ2-7	CASSQDSYSYEQYF
TRBV5-1	TRBJ1-3	CASSLDPLASGNTIYF
TRBV28	TRBJ2-2	CASSLSGGLGETTTGELFF
TRBV4-2	TRBJ1-2	CASSQGWTAIETNYGYTF
TRBV10-3	TRBJ2-1	CAITSGMDYNEQFF
TRBV27	TRBJ2-4	CASSLDSGTGLYW
TRBV11-2	TRBJ1-1	CASSLMRPNFDSHTEAFF
TRBV5-1	TRBJ2-6	CASSARAGPSGANVLTF
TRBV4-1	TRBJ1-3	CASSQDLGTSKRGNTIYF
TRBV10-3	TRBJ2-3	CAISESGTGTDTQYF
TRBV11-3	TRBJ1-3	CASSLDPGTGTWRIGNTIYF
TRBV10-1	TRBJ1-5	CASSEGGQAGGQPQHF
TRBV5-1	TRBJ1-2	CASSSSSEEHYTF
TRBV29-1	TRBJ1-2	CSVDTGYGYTF
TRBV5-4	TRBJ1-1	CASSSGTGGTEAFF
TRBV28	TRBJ2-1	CASSKDSTYNEQFF
TRBV24-1	TRBJ2-5	CATSDPVLDGGAGRETQYF
TRBV27	TRBJ1-5	CASSLQKRGTPQHF
TRBV5-6	TRBJ2-7	CASSSVGRQTSYEQYF
TRBV11-2	TRBJ2-3	CASRSGISTDTQYF
TRBV5-1	TRBJ1-4	CASSEGTGFATNEKLFF
TRBV11-2	TRBJ2-5	CASSLVLARETQYF
TRBV5-6	TRBJ1-2	CASSLAGSIDRLYGYTF
TRBV29-1	TRBJ1-2	CSVDRSGGEVVGYTF